The 22 T cell receptor beta chains reported below all come from one sample, sequenced in a study of regulatory T cells in long-lasting Graves disease. Time point indicated: newly diagnosed GD, antithyroid drugs for less than 3 months. After RNA was extracted from PBMCs, the TCR library was made from it. The TCR beta library used iRepertoire HTBI primers with Arm-PCR amplification of CDR3. TCRdb fed the multiplex PCR reads into MiXCR, producing one record per CDR3 protein. This repertoire shows a few hundred thousand distinct CDR3 sequences, around 20% found once; its top ten account for around 13%. The sequencing here drew on peripheral blood mononuclear cells (PBMCs), taken at new diagnosis, from a patient treated with antithyroid drugs. The receptors shown here come from a female donor with Graves disease.

This clonotype appeared a single time. A read error may be the cause here, since a much bigger clone is one base away. The V gene is TRBV28, the J gene TRBJ2-2; D may be TRBD2 (5 bases). The CDR3 length is 16 residues. The V end lost 8 bases, the J end lost 7 bases, and 23 bases lay between the germline ends. CDR1 and CDR2 from the germline V gene are MDHEN and SYDVKM. CDR3 sequence: CASSNWETRMVGELFF. For the CDR3, the DNA is TGTGCCAGCTCTAACTGGGAGACAAGGATGGTCGGGGAGCTGTTTTTT.

This clonotype was recorded at least ten times. The V gene is TRBV3-1, the J gene TRBJ2-3, with D unresolved. The ends were cut back, 1 base at V and 2 bases at J, with 7 bases in the middle. The CDR3 length is 14 residues. Germline lookup yields CDR1 LGHDT and CDR2 YNNKEL (reference sequence). CDR3 DNA sequence: TGTGCCAGCAGCCAAGCCGGCCTCACAGATACGCAGTATTTT. Amino acid sequence: CASSQAGLTDTQYF.

This clonotype was seen once. Compared with germline, one end of the junction differs, possibly owing to a read error. The V call is TRBV5-5, the J call TRBJ2-1; 8 bases agree with TRBD1. There are 16 residues in the CDR3. From germline, CDR1 is SGHKS and CDR2 YYEKEE (reference sequence). The CDR3 loop reads CASSLDGTGGYNEQFF. CDR3 nucleotides: TGCGCCAGCAGCTTGGATGGGACAGGAGGCTACAATGAGCAGTTCTTC.

The J gene is TRBJ2-1, the V gene TRBV14, with 14 bases fitting TRBD2. The CDR3 runs to 14 residues. The J segment lost 12 bases and the V segment lost 9 bases, leaving 10 bases of the junction unmatched. CDR1 SGHDN and CDR2 FVKESK come from the germline V gene. The CDR3 sequence: CASRPGLAGVGQFF. The CDR3 DNA reads as TGTGCCAGTCGACCGGGACTAGCGGGAGTTGGGCAGTTCTTC.

The sample holds a few counts of this clonotype. The chain combines TRBV7-9 with TRBJ2-2; possible D gene TRBD1, 5 bases. Germline V gene sequence: CDR1 SEHNR, CDR2 FQNEAQ (reference sequence). The CDR3 runs 14 residues. V dropped 2 bases and J dropped 9 bases, with 13 bases sitting between them. CDR3 nucleotide sequence: TGTGCCAGCAGCTTAACGGCAGGGCGAAGGGAGCTGTTTTTT. It is translated as CASSLTAGRRELFF. Full variable domain (missing parts from reference TRBV7-9 and TRBJ2-2): DTGVSQNPRHKITKRGQNVTFRCDPISEHNRLYWYRQTLGQGPEFLTYFQNEAQLEKSRLLSDRFSAERPKGSFSTLEIQRTEQGDSAMYLCASSLTAGRRELFFGEGSRLTVL.

In this sample, this clonotype turned up many times. This chain joins TRBV7-2 and TRBJ1-6; D perhaps matches TRBD1 (5 bases). Trimming removed 5 bases from V and 8 bases from J, with 16 bases in between. The CDR3 runs 15 residues. CDR1 is SGHTA and CDR2 is FQGNSA in the germline V gene. DNA for the CDR3: TGTGCCAGCAGCCTAAGGGAGGGAGGGGATTCACCCCTCCACTTT. Translating it yields CASSLREGGDSPLHF. Variable domain in full (rest from reference TRBV7-2 and TRBJ1-6): GAGVSQSPSNKVTEKGKDVELRCDPISGHTALYWYRQSLGQGLEFLIYFQGNSAPDKSGLPSDRFSAERTGGSVSTLTIQRTQQEDSAVYLCASSLREGGDSPLHFGNGTRLTVT.

A word on this clonotype: Given a much more abundant clone one base away, this may be a read error. This chain connects TRBV6-9 to TRBJ1-5; 11 nucleotides match TRBD1. The CDR3 has 15 amino acids. Germline values: CDR1 MNHGY, CDR2 SVAAGI. With V trimmed by 4 bases and J by 6 bases, 5 bases remained unmatched. The CDR3 DNA follows: TGTGCCAGCAGTTTGGGACAGGGGGTGAGTCAGCCCCAGCATTTT. This gives the protein CASSLGQGVSQPQHF.

Notes on this clonotype: A read error may explain this, as a much larger clone is one base away. The V call is TRBV6-1, the J call TRBJ1-2; D ambiguous. Per the germline V gene, CDR1 is MNHNS and CDR2 is SASEGT. V lost 3 bases to trimming and J lost 8 bases, with 13 bases between them. The CDR3 sequence is 13 residues long. CDR3 nucleotide sequence: TGTGCCAGCAGTGAGTCTAAAGGGAAGGGCTACACCTTC. Protein sequence: CASSESKGKGYTF.

This clonotype was seen repeatedly, ten times or more. This sequence joins TRBV7-2 and TRBJ2-5, with 8 nucleotides matching TRBD1. Germline assignment: CDR1 SGHTA and CDR2 FQGNSA. The CDR3 is made up of 19 amino acids. The V segment lost 2 bases and the J segment 5 bases; nucleotides outside the gene matches: 19. This CDR3 reads CASSLLGGITGGTQETQYF. CDR3 nucleotides: TGTGCCAGCAGCTTACTTGGCGGTATCACAGGGGGTACGCAGGAGACCCAGTACTTC.

This clonotype was picked up many times. This chain joins TRBV9 and TRBJ2-3, with 7 bases identical to TRBD2. Unmatched junction bases numbered 6, after V lost 0 bases and J lost 5 bases. This CDR3 has 15 residues. Germline loops: CDR1 SGDLS, CDR2 YYNGEE. CDR3 nucleotide sequence: TGTGCCAGCAGCGTAGCGGCGGGAGTGAGAGATACGCAGTATTTT. Its translation is CASSVAAGVRDTQYF.

V and J are TRBV29-1 and TRBJ2-7, with a possible D match to TRBD2 (5 bases). CDR3 size: 13 residues. Germline V gives CDR1 SQVTM, CDR2 ANQGSEA. V was pared by 6 bases and J by 3 bases, with 15 bases between. The DNA of the CDR3 is TGCAGCGTGAGGACTGCGGGCGGCTACGAGCAGTACTTC. The encoded protein is CSVRTAGGYEQYF.

This clonotype was seen a single time. J is TRBJ2-1 and V is TRBV7-9; 9 positions match TRBD2. The CDR3 runs 15 residues. Trimming at V came to 4 bases and at J to 4 bases, leaving 5 bases not matched to a gene. Per the germline V gene, CDR1 is SEHNR and CDR2 is FQNEAQ (reference sequence). The chain's CDR3 is CASSSQAGGYNEQFF. The DNA of the CDR3 is TGTGCCAGCAGCTCCCAAGCGGGAGGATACAATGAGCAGTTCTTC.

The sample holds many counts of this clonotype. The V and J genes are TRBV18 and TRBJ1-1, with 10 bases that match TRBD1. The CDR3 has 15 amino acids. V trimming: 0 bases; J trimming: 9 bases; junction bases outside the gene matches: 7. The V gene's germline CDR1 is KGHSH and CDR2 LQKENI. CDR3 amino acids: CASSPPFGTGVKAFF. DNA for the CDR3: TGTGCCAGCTCACCACCTTTTGGGACAGGGGTTAAAGCTTTCTTT.

This clonotype was recorded at least ten times. The V call is TRBV11-2, the J call TRBJ2-3, with TRBD2 as a possible D gene (6 bases). V lost 5 bases and J 1 base, leaving 13 bases between the germline ends. The germline gives CDR1 SGHAT, CDR2 FQNNGV. CDR3 length equals 15 residues. CDR3 sequence: CASSGGEYGTDTQYF. The CDR3 bases are TGTGCCAGCAGCGGCGGGGAGTACGGCACAGATACGCAGTATTTT.

This clonotype has just a few counts. This chain uses TRBV29-1 with TRBJ2-2; no firm D call. V was shortened by 4 bases and J by 0 bases, with 6 bases between the two germline ends. The CDR3 spans 13 residues. Looked up from germline, CDR1 is SQVTM and CDR2 is ANQGSEA. CDR3 loop: CSVGSANTGELFF. Written as DNA, the CDR3 is TGCAGCGTTGGAAGTGCGAACACCGGGGAGCTGTTTTTT.

This clonotype was seen more than once but under ten times. In DNA form, the CDR3 reads TGTGCCAGCAAGCAGTACGGGACTAGTTTTCCGGCTGAGCAGTTCTTC. Translated, it gives CASKQYGTSFPAEQFF. J is TRBJ2-1 and V is TRBV6-1, with 8 bases that match TRBD2. Trimming cost V 7 bases and J 9 bases; bases outside gene matches: 17. Germline loops: CDR1 MNHNS, CDR2 SASEGT. The CDR3 is made up of 16 amino acids.

Note on this clonotype: A far larger clone is one base from this, pointing to a likely read error. The V gene is TRBV20-1, the J gene TRBJ2-1; weak D call: TRBD2 (5 bases). The V and J ends lost 5 bases and 10 bases respectively, with 21 bases between them. The CDR3 has 14 residues. Germline CDR1 reads DFQATT; CDR2 reads SNEGSKA (reference sequence). CDR3 amino acids: CSAFLAPSSYEQFF. CDR3 bases: TGCAGTGCTTTCCTAGCACCTAGCTCCTACGAGCAGTTCTTC.

The chain carries TRBV10-3 and TRBJ1-1, with D maybe TRBD1 (5 bases). The V end lost 6 bases, the J end lost 1 base, and 15 bases lay between the germline ends. The germline V gene has CDR1 ENHRY and CDR2 SYGVKD. The CDR3 is 15 residues long. The CDR3 nucleotides are TGTGCCATCAGCGCGAGGGGCAGTACGAACACTGAAGCTTTCTTT. This gives the protein CAISARGSTNTEAFF.

This clonotype has ten or more counts. This sequence joins TRBV6-1 and TRBJ1-3, with TRBD1 matching over 10 bases. The germline V gene has CDR1 MNHNS and CDR2 SASEGT. After removal of 6 bases from V and 0 bases from J, the junction contained 5 bases not matched to a gene. The CDR3 runs 16 residues. CDR3 residues: CASSLGQGGSGNTIYF. CDR3 coding DNA: TGTGCCAGCAGCCTCGGACAGGGGGGCTCTGGAAACACCATATATTTT.

Turning to this clonotype: It is likely a read error: a sequence one base away is far more abundant. The genes are TRBV11-2 and TRBJ2-1; TRBD2 aligns across 10 bases. Judging by the DNA end, TRBJ2-5 fits better; the J call may be wrong. Germline CDR1 reads SGHAT; CDR2 reads FQNNGV. This CDR3 contains 15 residues. The DNA for the CDR3 is TGTGCCAGCAGCCCTGACCCTAGCGGGAGAGAGACCCAGTACTTC. It codes for CASSPDPSGRETQYF.

There are many counts of this clonotype. The rearrangement links TRBV7-2 to TRBJ2-5, with D unresolved. Trimming removed 0 bases from V and 4 bases from J, with 12 bases in between. This CDR3 has 15 amino acids. Germline V gene data show CDR1 as SGHTA and CDR2 as FQGNSA. The CDR3 sequence is CASSLAQRDGETQYF. The CDR3 DNA is TGTGCCAGCAGCTTAGCGCAAAGGGATGGAGAGACCCAGTACTTC.

This clonotype was recorded at least ten times. This chain uses TRBV7-2 with TRBJ2-7; D is perhaps TRBD1 (6 bases). The CDR3 totals 14 residues. Deletions cut 6 bases from V and 2 bases from J, with 14 bases between. Per germline, CDR1 SGHTA and CDR2 FQGNSA. CDR3 protein: CASSLQGFTYEQYF. In DNA form, the CDR3 reads TGTGCCAGCAGTTTACAGGGTTTCACCTACGAGCAGTACTTC.